What follows are 28 T cell receptor beta chains derived from one specimen sequenced in a study of radiotherapy plus CTLA-4 blockade in lung cancer. Using immunoSEQ multiplex PCR, the repertoire was profiled, and TCRdb retains in-frame clones only, with some absent. The sample contains 80,000 to 95,000 clones, roughly four fifths of which appear only once. Sequenced material: peripheral blood, taken from a patient treated with radiotherapy plus ipilimumab. These receptors all stem from a human donor with non-small cell lung cancer who had stable disease on radiotherapy plus ipilimumab.

This chain uses TRBV2 with TRBJ2-4; D is perhaps TRBD1 (6 bases). Trimming stripped 8 bases from V and 5 bases from J, with 22 bases between. CDR3 length: 16 residues. Germline V lookup: CDR1 SNHLY, CDR2 FYNNEI. CDR3 sequence: CASAPGRDKGQNIQYF. CDR3 DNA: TGTGCCAGCGCTCCCGGCCGGGACAAGGGTCAAAACATTCAGTACTTC.

This chain joins TRBV19 and TRBJ2-7; TRBD1 aligns across 12 bases. Losses at the gene ends were 5 bases for V and 6 bases for J; bases not matched to a gene: 8. CDR3 length: 15 residues. Germline V lookup: CDR1 LNHDA, CDR2 SQIVND (reference sequence). CDR3 nucleotides: TGTGCCAGTAGTTCCCGGGACAGGGGGCGCGTCGAGCAGTACTTC. This encodes CASSSRDRGRVEQYF.

V gene TRBV9 combines with J gene TRBJ2-7, with TRBD2 matching 9 bases. The germline V gene has CDR1 SGDLS and CDR2 YYNGEE. V was pared by 2 bases and J by 2 bases, with 5 bases of the junction left unmatched. The CDR3 runs 15 residues. The chain's CDR3 is CASSVGGGGPYEQYF. In DNA form, the CDR3 reads TGTGCCAGCAGCGTGGGCGGGGGGGGCCCCTACGAGCAGTACTTC.

The rearrangement uses TRBV6-1 and TRBJ2-5; TRBD2 matches 12 bases. J was trimmed by 5 bases and V by 1 base; bases with no gene match: 5. CDR1 and CDR2 from the germline V gene are MNHNS and SASEGT. This CDR3 is built from 16 residues. CDR3 DNA: TGTGCCAGCAGTGAAGGGCTAGCGGGGGGGCGGGAGACCCAGTACTTC. The encoded protein is CASSEGLAGGRETQYF.

J is TRBJ2-6 and V is TRBV6-1; no clear D. Trimming removed 6 bases at V and 0 bases at J, with 6 bases between. Germline V gene sequence: CDR1 MNHNS, CDR2 SASEGT. The length of the CDR3 is 14 residues. In DNA form, the CDR3 reads TGTGCCAGCAGGGCCGTCTCTGGGGCCAACGTCCTGACTTTC. Encoded protein: CASRAVSGANVLTF.

The chain uses TRBV6-1 and TRBJ1-1; D gene unclear. Per the germline V gene, CDR1 is MNHNS and CDR2 is SASEGT. V was cut by 7 bases and J by 5 bases, with 11 bases left in between. CDR3 length: 12 residues. The CDR3 is CASTHQRTEAFF. The DNA for the CDR3 is TGTGCCAGCACCCACCAACGGACTGAAGCTTTCTTT.

A word on this clone: This same CDR3 is encoded by further DNA sequences in the sample. V is TRBV18 and J is TRBJ2-7, with D possibly being TRBD1 (6 bases). Germline lookup yields CDR1 KGHSH and CDR2 LQKENI. The CDR3 is 13 amino acids. V was clipped by 3 bases and J by 5 bases, with 11 bases between them. The CDR3 here is CASSPRGIDEQYF. The CDR3 DNA follows: TGTGCCAGCTCACCCAGGGGTATCGACGAGCAGTACTTC.

The V and J genes are TRBV4-1 and TRBJ2-7, with D tentatively TRBD2 (6 bases). CDR3 size: 17 residues. Trimming removed 0 bases from V and 9 bases from J, with 24 bases in between. The germline V gene has CDR1 MGHRA and CDR2 YSYEKL. The CDR3 loop reads CASSQDDLPGDLIGQYF. CDR3 DNA sequence: TGCGCCAGCAGCCAAGACGACTTGCCGGGAGACCTAATAGGGCAGTACTTC.

This clone was seen a single time. V and J are TRBV19 and TRBJ2-7; D is ambiguous. Germline-derived CDR1 and CDR2 are LNHDA and SQIVND (reference sequence). Trimming removed 3 bases from V and 0 bases from J, with 6 bases in between. The CDR3 loop spans 13 amino acids. In nucleotides, the CDR3 is TGTGCCAGTAGTATCGAGAGCTCCTACGAGCAGTACTTC. This translates into CASSIESSYEQYF. Supplemented by reference TRBV19 and TRBJ2-7, the full variable domain reads DGGITQSPKYLFRKEGQNVTLSCEQNLNHDAMYWYRQDPGQGLRLIYYSQIVNDFQKGDIAEGYSVSREKKESFPLTVTSAQKNPTAFYLCASSIESSYEQYFGPGTRLTVT.

This sequence joins TRBV7-9 and TRBJ2-5; a possible D gene is TRBD2 (6 bases). Trimming took off 0 bases at V and 7 bases at J, with 12 bases between the two ends. The CDR3 has 14 amino acids. Germline V gene data show CDR1 as SEHNR and CDR2 as FQNEAQ (reference sequence). The CDR3 loop is CASSLARGSGTQYF. CDR3 in DNA: TGTGCCAGCAGCTTAGCTCGGGGGAGCGGGACCCAGTACTTC.

The rearrangement uses TRBV10-3 and TRBJ2-7, with 11 bases aligning to TRBD2. V shed 10 bases, J shed 7 bases, and the junction held 12 bases outside the gene matches. Per the germline V gene, CDR1 is ENHRY and CDR2 is SYGVKD. This CDR3 spans 14 amino acids. The CDR3 coding sequence is TGTGCCAGCAGCGCAACTAGCGGGGGCGCGGAGCAGTACTTC. Residues: CASSATSGGAEQYF.

The chain has TRBV7-3 and TRBJ2-7, with 11 bases aligning to TRBD2. This CDR3 contains 14 residues. Looked up from germline, CDR1 is SGHTA and CDR2 is FQGTGA. Trimming cost V 3 bases and J 3 bases; bases outside gene matches: 1. CDR3 DNA sequence: TGTGCCAGCAGCTTCCTAGCGGGAGGCTACGAGCAGTACTTC. It is translated as CASSFLAGGYEQYF.

Concerning this clone itself: Sequence at one end of the junction differs from germline and may be a read error. The rearrangement links TRBV28 to TRBJ2-7; tentative D call: TRBD2 (5 bases). The CDR3 has 13 amino acids. In germline, CDR1 is MDHEN, CDR2 SYDVKM. DNA for the CDR3: TGTGCCAACAGTTTGGACGGGAACTACGAGCAGTACTTC. Its protein product is CANSLDGNYEQYF.

V is TRBV5-1 and J is TRBJ1-5; TRBD1 aligns across 10 bases. The germline CDR1 and CDR2 sequences are SGHRS and YFSETQ. The CDR3 runs 18 residues. Unmatched junction bases numbered 15, after V lost 0 bases and J lost 9 bases. The CDR3 sequence: CASSLANDRGLPGWPQHF. The CDR3 DNA is TGCGCCAGCAGCTTGGCCAACGACAGGGGGCTCCCGGGTTGGCCCCAGCATTTT.

The chain employs TRBV5-4 and TRBJ2-7; TRBD1 matches 12 bases. Germline CDR1 and CDR2: SGHNT and YYREEE (reference sequence). J lost 11 bases, V lost 2 bases, and 5 bases had no gene match. The CDR3 is made up of 13 amino acids. Here the CDR3 reads CASSFGDRGHEYF. The CDR3 nucleotides are TGTGCCAGCAGCTTCGGGGACAGGGGGCACGAGTACTTC.

This clone was detected only once. The chain links TRBV5-4 to TRBJ1-5, with 7 bases aligning to TRBD1. V dropped 4 bases and J dropped 5; count of bases not matched to a gene: 3. CDR1 SGHNT and CDR2 YYREEE come from the germline V gene (reference sequence). The CDR3 is 13 amino acids. CDR3 sequence reads: CASSPGQDQPQHF. The DNA of the CDR3 is TGTGCCAGCAGCCCCGGACAGGATCAGCCCCAGCATTTT.

The V and J genes are TRBV19 and TRBJ1-5; D might be TRBD1 (6 bases). The V end was cut by 6 bases, the J end by 1 base, with 10 bases between. Germline V gene lookup returns CDR1 LNHDA and CDR2 SQIVND (reference sequence). The CDR3 runs 14 residues. The CDR3 sequence: CASRRDTSNQPQHF. The DNA for the CDR3 is TGTGCCAGTAGACGGGACACCAGCAATCAGCCCCAGCATTTT.

The chain uses TRBV28 and TRBJ1-1; TRBD1 matches 8 bases. The CDR3 contains 16 residues. Germline-derived CDR1 and CDR2 are MDHEN and SYDVKM. Trimming took 3 bases from V and 4 from J; bases not matched to a gene: 10. The CDR3 region has the DNA TGTGCCAGCAGTTTCCCGGGACAGGTGATGTCCACTGAAGCTTTCTTT. It encodes CASSFPGQVMSTEAFF.

CDR3 sequence reads: CASSERGRRTDTQYF. The CDR3, as DNA: TGTGCCAGCAGTGAAAGAGGTAGACGCACAGATACGCAGTATTTT. The V and J genes are TRBV6-1 and TRBJ2-3; no definite D call. This CDR3 is 15 amino acids long. With 2 bases removed from V and 1 base from J, the gap between germline ends came to 10 bases. The germline gives CDR1 MNHNS, CDR2 SASEGT.

The genes are TRBV23-1 and TRBJ2-1; 8 nucleotides agree with TRBD1. TRBV23-1 is given ORF status, its function remaining uncertain. The CDR3 loop spans 17 amino acids. The V and J ends lost 6 bases and 6 bases, in that order; junction bases with no gene match: 16. Here the CDR3 reads CASRSGGALQISNEQFF. In DNA, the CDR3 is TGCGCCAGCAGGTCAGGGGGCGCCCTTCAGATTTCCAATGAGCAGTTCTTC.

This chain joins TRBV7-8 and TRBJ2-1; 15 positions match TRBD2. The CDR3 has 17 residues. Germline V gene sequence: CDR1 SGHVS, CDR2 FQNEAQ. V was pared by 2 bases and J by 10 bases, with 9 bases of the junction left unmatched. The CDR3 is CASSLLGLAGGGAEQFF. The CDR3 DNA reads TGTGCCAGCAGCTTACTAGGACTAGCGGGAGGGGGGGCAGAGCAGTTCTTC.

This clone was detected once. The genes are TRBV27 and TRBJ2-1; 16 nucleotides agree with TRBD2. The CDR3 consists of 18 residues. Germline loops: CDR1 MNHEY, CDR2 SMNVEV (reference sequence). The V and J ends lost 5 bases and 8 bases, in that order; junction bases with no gene match: 12. This chain's CDR3 is CASSQRPGLAGGLDEQFF. CDR3 nucleotide sequence: TGTGCCAGCAGTCAAAGACCGGGACTAGCGGGAGGGCTGGATGAGCAGTTCTTC.

This clone was counted once. The chain is built from TRBV18 and TRBJ2-7; 12 bases match TRBD1. The CDR3 consists of 14 residues. J lost 4 bases, V lost 6 bases, and 4 bases had no gene match. Per the germline V gene, CDR1 is KGHSH and CDR2 is LQKENI. The CDR3 loop is CASSEGQGAYEQYF. DNA of the CDR3: TGTGCCAGCTCTGAGGGACAGGGGGCTTACGAGCAGTACTTC.

V usage is TRBV28 and J usage is TRBJ2-3, with 9 bases matching TRBD2. V shed 2 bases and J 4 bases; nucleotides not matched to a gene: 7. The germline CDR1 and CDR2 sequences are MDHEN and SYDVKM. The CDR3 length is 16 residues. The CDR3 DNA follows: TGTGCCAGCAGTTTAGTGAGCGGGAGGATGGCAGATACGCAGTATTTT. As protein: CASSLVSGRMADTQYF.

The rearrangement joins TRBV10-2 to TRBJ2-5, with unresolved D. The CDR3 has 13 amino acids. Trimming shortened V by 4 bases and J by 4 bases, and 10 bases separated the two germline ends. Germline CDR1 is WSHSY and CDR2 is SAAADI. CDR3 in DNA: TGCGCCAGCAGTGTCTCCTGGAGAGAGACCCAGTACTTC. This encodes CASSVSWRETQYF.

The chain is built from TRBV18 and TRBJ1-2; 9 nucleotides align to TRBD1. Germline CDR1 KGHSH, CDR2 LQKENI. V was pared by 2 bases and J by 4 bases, with 5 bases of the junction left unmatched. This CDR3 spans 15 amino acids. CDR3 sequence (DNA): TGTGCCAGCTCACCATCGGGACAGGGCGGCTATGGCTACACCTTC. Translation gives CASSPSGQGGYGYTF.

The V call is TRBV7-2, the J call TRBJ2-7, with 8 bases lining up with TRBD2. There are 13 residues in the CDR3. Germline loops: CDR1 SGHTA, CDR2 FQGNSA. J lost 8 bases, V lost 4 bases, and 7 bases had no gene match. CDR3 protein: CASSSSGGQQQYF. The CDR3, as DNA: TGTGCCAGCAGCTCAAGCGGGGGCCAGCAGCAGTACTTC.

This sequence joins TRBV14 and TRBJ1-6; no clear D gene. CDR1 is SGHDN and CDR2 is FVKESK in the germline V gene. The CDR3 extends over 14 amino acids. With 4 bases removed from V and 4 bases from J, the gap between germline ends came to 8 bases. The CDR3 DNA reads TGTGCCAGCAGCCGGGATTTTTATAATTCACCCCTCCACTTT. Its protein product is CASSRDFYNSPLHF. Drawing the rest from reference TRBV14 and TRBJ1-6, the complete variable domain is EAGVTQFPSHSVIEKGQTVTLRCDPISGHDNLYWYRRVMGKEIKFLLHFVKESKQDESGMPNNRFLAERTGGTYSTLKVQPAELEDSGVYFCASSRDFYNSPLHFGNGTRLTVT.